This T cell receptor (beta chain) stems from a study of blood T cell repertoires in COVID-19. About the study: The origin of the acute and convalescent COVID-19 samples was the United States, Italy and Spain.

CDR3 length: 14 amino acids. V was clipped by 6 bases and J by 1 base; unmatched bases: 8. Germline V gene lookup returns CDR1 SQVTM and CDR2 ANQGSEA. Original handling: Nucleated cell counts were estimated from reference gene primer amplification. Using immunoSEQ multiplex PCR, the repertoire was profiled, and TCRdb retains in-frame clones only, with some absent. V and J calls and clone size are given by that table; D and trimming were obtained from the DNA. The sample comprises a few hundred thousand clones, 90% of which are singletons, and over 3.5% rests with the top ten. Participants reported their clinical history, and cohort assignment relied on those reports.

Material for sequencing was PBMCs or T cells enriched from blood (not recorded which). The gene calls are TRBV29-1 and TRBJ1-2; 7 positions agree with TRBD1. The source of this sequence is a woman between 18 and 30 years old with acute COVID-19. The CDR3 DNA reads TGCAGCGTGCCCTCGGGACAGATTAACTATGGCTACACCTTC. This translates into CSVPSGQINYGYTF.